The present entry profiles one T cell receptor (beta chain) with its context. This clone was seen only a few times. The antigen it recognizes is unknown. Base quality data are lacking; no much larger clone is found one base away. Receptor amplification or capture employed the immunoSEQ multiplex PCR assay. RNA was extracted from all samples and reverse transcribed into cDNA as template for TCR sequencing. First-strand cDNA was synthesized with SuperScript III using a 2:1 mix of oligo-dT and random hexamers. A synthetic immune receptor repertoire was used to gauge amplification bias, and whatever bias remained was removed computationally. On the authors' methods: Raw reads were preprocessed to remove errors, and CDR3 was defined by IMGT conventions from the conserved cysteine to phenylalanine. To get clonality, Shannon entropy was normalized by log2 of the number of productive unique TCRs and the result was subtracted from 1. Whether scalp clones were CD4 or CD8 was inferred by matching scalp TCRbeta sequences against CD4 and CD8 repertoires sorted from blood. The clones in this table, taken by TCRdb from immuneACCESS, are in-frame only. Not every clone is retained; where verified, under half of the shortfall comes from an unresolved V gene, and the cause of the rest is unknown. V, J and clone size reflect that table, while D and trimming were determined from the DNA. The sample table lists 75,000 to 80,000 clones, around 65% of them with a count of one. The top ten hold about 25% of the sample.

These data belong to a study of CD8+ T cells in alopecia areata (dated by TCRdb to 2017 to 2018). Broadly, across the study: The treated patients took part in an open-label pilot trial in which moderate-to-severe alopecia areata was treated with oral tofacitinib at 5 to 10 mg twice daily. Patients stayed on tofacitinib for 6 to 18 months and then had 6 months of follow-up off drug so that delayed response and recurrence could be assessed. For the treated patients, the SALT score, which quantifies what percentage of scalp surface area is affected, served as the measure of disease severity. The study used high-throughput TCRbeta sequencing to examine T cell clonal expansion in alopecia areata, in both the C3H/HeJ mouse model and human patients. On the human side, TCRbeta sequencing was run on scalp tissue and on sorted CD4+ and CD8+ peripheral blood T cells from healthy controls and from alopecia areata patients with either patchy or totalis/universalis disease. Biopsies were taken from tofacitinib-treated patients at baseline and at 4 and 24 weeks of treatment, and a later scalp biopsy was taken in several of the tofacitinib-treated patients. Scalp clonality was compared among normal scalp (n=4), patchy alopecia areata scalp (n=8), and alopecia totalis/universalis scalp (n=8). RNA came from the PAXgene miRNA kit for fixed scalp, the miRNeasy kit for PBMCs, and the RNeasy kit for mouse skin. TCRbeta CDR3 regions were amplified by immunoSEQ multiplex PCR with 35 Vbeta forward and 13 Jbeta reverse primers. Here is what the overall study found, with its caveats: Scalp clonality and the number of expanded CD8+ clones among the top 100 scalp clones were significantly decreased by tofacitinib. Because the treated cohort was small and had just a single nonresponder, larger studies are needed to establish links between baseline CD8+ expansion and response. Scalp TCR repertoire analysis is complicated because resident alphabeta T cells in normal human skin are also sequenced, whereas mouse skin is dominated by gammadelta T cells. Higher clonality and more expanded CD8+ clones were observed in lesional scalp than in normal scalp, particularly in alopecia totalis/universalis, a finding suggestive of antigenic drive. Many expanded lesional clones persisted in scalp and blood during tofacitinib treatment, which may partly explain relapse after stopping treatment. Shared TCR sequences between patients were less evident than in mice, which may be partly attributable to HLA diversity in the patient population.

The germline V gene (reference sequence) specifies MNHEY as CDR1 and SMNVEV as CDR2. From cysteine to phenylalanine, the CDR3 is 16 amino acids long. Of the read, only the CDR3 DNA is kept; its 48 bases are in frame from base 1. V has 4 bases trimmed and J has 3 bases trimmed; junction bases matching no gene number 7. The sample's time point label, decoded: around 24 weeks on oral tofacitinib. The sample's treatment or condition, from its label and the paper: oral pan-JAK inhibitor, 5-10 mg twice daily. Lesional scalp punch biopsies and peripheral blood were obtained from alopecia areata patients. PBMCs were isolated by density centrifugation and stained for CD3, CD4 and CD8, after which CD4+ and CD8+ T cells were sorted on a FACSAria.

The chain uses TRBV27 and TRBJ2-3; TRBD2 agrees with 10 junctional bases. The sequences come from CD8+ T cells sorted from blood, collected at week 24, from a patient treated with tofacitinib. The sequence was collected from a human donor with alopecia areata. CDR3 region: CASSSAGLAQTDTQYF. The DNA is as follows: TGTGCCAGCAGTTCCGCGGGACTAGCGCAGACAGATACGCAGTATTTT.